This T cell receptor beta chain was sequenced for a study of OX40 agonist ivuxolimab in advanced cancers. As for the study in general: Dose-escalation patients were diagnosed with hepatocellular carcinoma, melanoma, renal cell cancer or head and neck cancer. Overall study results and limits: Nonresponders included some who also had low normalized T-cell clonal expansion. Blood T cells, both CD4+ and CD8+, expanded clonally by week 6 at 0.1 to 3.0 mg/kg.

A word on this clone: No antigen is known for it.

In germline, CDR1 is SGDLS, CDR2 YYNGEE. V was trimmed by 4 bases and J by 4 bases, leaving 8 bases between them. The CDR3 covers 12 residues. Here immunoSEQ multiplex PCR was the method, and the copy in TCRdb shows in-frame clones only, minus some. The sample records tens of thousands of clones, 88% being singletons. This specimen consisted of CD4+ or CD8+ T cells sorted from blood, obtained in a trial of the OX40 agonist ivuxolimab. This rearrangement joins TRBV9 to TRBJ2-5, with D possibly TRBD2 on 6 matching bases. The sequence derives from an adult with an advanced solid tumor such as melanoma, head and neck, liver or kidney cancer. The DNA for the CDR3 is TGTGCCAGCAGCCACGGGGGAGAGACCCAGTACTTC. Translating gives CASSHGGETQYF.